One sample yielded the 30 T cell receptor beta chains listed below, sequenced in a study of blood T cell repertoires in COVID-19. Generated by immunoSEQ multiplex PCR, the TCRdb table keeps only in-frame clones and is missing some. The profile shows roughly 100,000 clones, about 83% of them singletons. The specimen was peripheral blood. These receptors originate from a middle-aged man with active or convalescent COVID-19.

In DNA, the CDR3 is TGTGCCAGCAGCGCCGGGACAGTATCCTACAATGAGCAGTTCTTC. Its translation: CASSAGTVSYNEQFF. The chain has TRBV9 and TRBJ2-1; 7 positions agree with TRBD1. The CDR3 covers 15 residues. The junction had 4 bases not matched to a gene; V was cut back by 3 bases and J by 1 base. The germline V gene encodes CDR1 SGDLS and CDR2 YYNGEE.

The rearrangement uses TRBV7-8 and TRBJ2-7; 9 bases map to TRBD2. This CDR3 spans 15 amino acids. Losses at the gene ends were 3 bases for V and 6 bases for J; bases not matched to a gene: 9. Germline CDR1 SGHVS, CDR2 FQNEAQ. The CDR3 is CASSFSSTTSGEQYF. As DNA, the CDR3 is TGTGCCAGCAGCTTTAGCAGTACGACTAGCGGCGAGCAGTACTTC.

This clone has just a few counts. V is TRBV12-5 and J is TRBJ2-3; D is possibly TRBD2 (5 bases). Germline lookup yields CDR1 LGHNT and CDR2 FRNRAP. The V end lost 2 bases, the J end lost 4 bases, and 10 bases lay between the germline ends. The CDR3 is 14 amino acids. DNA of the CDR3: TGTGCTAGTGGTTTGAGACTATCGGCAGATACGCAGTATTTT. Its translation: CASGLRLSADTQYF.

The chain couples TRBV3-1 (or the pseudogene TRBV3-2) to TRBJ1-6; TRBD1 aligns across 10 bases. Germline V gene lookup returns CDR1 LGHDT and CDR2 YNNKEL (reference sequence). V shed 4 bases, J shed 11 bases, and the junction held 5 bases outside the gene matches. CDR3 length: 14 residues. The chain's CDR3 is CASSPGQGRTPLHF. CDR3 DNA sequence: TGTGCCAGCAGCCCGGGACAGGGGCGGACACCCCTCCACTTT.

The chain carries TRBV2 and TRBJ2-5; weak D call: TRBD2 (6 bases). Germline V gene lookup returns CDR1 SNHLY and CDR2 FYNNEI. The CDR3 loop spans 14 amino acids. The V gene lost 5 bases and the J gene lost 5 bases, with 15 bases spanning the gap. CDR3 region: CASSSSGRRETQYF. CDR3 in DNA: TGTGCCAGCAGTTCCTCGGGGAGGCGGGAGACCCAGTACTTC.

V gene TRBV30 combines with J gene TRBJ2-2; a weak D match, TRBD1 (5 bases). CDR3 length: 14 residues. Germline V gives CDR1 GTSNPN, CDR2 SVGIG (reference sequence). V lost 8 bases and J lost 7, with 20 bases in between. The CDR3 spells CAGDRIGVYGELFF. The CDR3 DNA reads as TGTGCCGGCGACAGAATTGGAGTTTACGGGGAGCTGTTTTTT.

The V gene is TRBV6-5, the J gene TRBJ2-7; TRBD2 matches 8 bases. The CDR3 consists of 15 residues. Germline V gene lookup returns CDR1 MNHEY and CDR2 SVGAGI. The junction had 11 bases not matched to a gene; V was cut back by 8 bases and J by 2 bases. In nucleotides, the CDR3 is TGTGCCAGCCGAGGAGCGGGGGCGTCAACCTACGAGCAGTACTTC. Translating gives CASRGAGASTYEQYF.

This clone occurred a few times. The V call is TRBV19, the J call TRBJ1-2; D gene unclear. There are 13 residues in the CDR3. Trimming removed 7 bases at V and 3 bases at J, with 12 bases between. Germline V gene lookup returns CDR1 LNHDA and CDR2 SQIVND (reference sequence). The CDR3 nucleotides read TGTGCCAGTATCCGGACTGGATACTATGGCTACACCTTC. It codes for CASIRTGYYGYTF. The full variable domain, in which reference TRBV19 and TRBJ1-2 provide the parts outside the CDR3, is DGGITQSPKYLFRKEGQNVTLSCEQNLNHDAMYWYRQDPGQGLRLIYYSQIVNDFQKGDIAEGYSVSREKKESFPLTVTSAQKNPTAFYLCASIRTGYYGYTFGSGTRLTVV.

This clone was seen repeatedly, ten times or more. The gene calls are TRBV25-1 and TRBJ2-2; the D gene is possibly TRBD1 (6 bases). This CDR3 has 12 amino acids. V lost 8 bases to trimming and J lost 7 bases, with 11 bases between them. CDR1 MGHDK and CDR2 SYGVNS come from the germline V gene. The CDR3: CASEQGIGELFF. The CDR3 nucleotides read TGTGCCAGCGAACAGGGTATCGGGGAGCTGTTTTTT.

The chain uses TRBV7-9 and TRBJ2-7, with D perhaps TRBD1 (7 bases). The CDR3 runs 16 residues. CDR1 and CDR2 from the germline V gene are SEHNR and FQNEAQ (reference sequence). V gave up 4 bases and J gave up 3 bases, with 19 bases separating them. For the CDR3, the DNA is TGTGCCAGCAGCTCCGACAGGGTCGCGGGAAACTACGAGCAGTACTTC. It specifies CASSSDRVAGNYEQYF.

The chain recombines TRBV25-1 with TRBJ2-7; 9 bases agree with TRBD2. The CDR3 is 13 amino acids. V was clipped by 6 bases and J by 4 bases; unmatched bases: 4. CDR1 is MGHDK and CDR2 is SYGVNS in the germline V gene. The CDR3 DNA reads as TGTGCCAGCAGCCTAGCGGGGTTGTACGAGCAGTACTTC. Amino acids: CASSLAGLYEQYF.

The chain combines TRBV19 with TRBJ2-1; 11 bases match TRBD1. From germline, CDR1 is LNHDA and CDR2 SQIVND (reference sequence). The CDR3 sequence is 19 residues long. The trim removed 3 bases at V and 4 bases at J, leaving 14 bases unmatched. As DNA, the CDR3 is TGTGCCAGTAGTATTCGAGGACAGGGGGCGATAAAATCTTACAATGAGCAGTTCTTC. This codes for CASSIRGQGAIKSYNEQFF.

This chain connects TRBV12-5 to TRBJ1-5; 7 nucleotides align to TRBD1. Germline values: CDR1 LGHNT, CDR2 FRNRAP. The CDR3 runs 18 residues. With 0 bases clipped from V and 2 bases from J, the junction kept 10 bases outside the gene matches. The CDR3 DNA is TGTGCTAGTGGTTTGGTACAGTCGGGGACAGCGGGCAATCAGCCCCAGCATTTT. Protein product: CASGLVQSGTAGNQPQHF.

This rearrangement joins TRBV4-3 to TRBJ2-7; D is possibly TRBD1 (6 bases). The germline V gene has CDR1 LGHNA and CDR2 YSLEER. The CDR3 consists of 15 residues. Trimming pared 0 bases from V and 4 bases from J, leaving 13 bases between. The CDR3 DNA reads TGCGCCAGCAGCCAAGATCCAGGGGCATGGTACGAGCAGTACTTC. It yields the protein CASSQDPGAWYEQYF.

This rearrangement joins TRBV7-2 to TRBJ2-3; the D is unclear. Germline CDR1 reads SGHTA; CDR2 reads FQGNSA. The CDR3 is 14 amino acids. Trimming cost V 3 bases and J 6 bases, with 13 bases left between them. The CDR3 DNA follows: TGTGCCAGCAGCTTTAGACTTACAACGGATACGCAGTATTTT. It encodes CASSFRLTTDTQYF.

This clone has a single count. The CDR3 DNA is TGTGCCAGCAAAAATCAGGGGGGCGCTGGAAACACCATATATTTT. Residues: CASKNQGGAGNTIYF. V and J are TRBV6-5 and TRBJ1-3; 7 nucleotides match TRBD1. Germline-derived CDR1 and CDR2 are MNHEY and SVGAGI. The CDR3 sequence is 15 residues long. Losses at the gene ends were 7 bases for V and 2 bases for J; bases not matched to a gene: 8.

The V and J genes are TRBV7-6 and TRBJ2-2; 9 bases are a match to TRBD2. The CDR3 totals 14 residues. J was trimmed by 7 bases and V by 5 bases; bases with no gene match: 5. Germline CDR1 and CDR2: SGHVS and FNYEAQ. DNA of the CDR3: TGTGCCAGCAGCGACAGCGGGGGGTTCGGGGAGCTGTTTTTT. Translating it yields CASSDSGGFGELFF.

V usage is TRBV19 and J usage is TRBJ1-1, with a tentative D call TRBD1 (5 bases). The V end was cut by 1 base, the J end by 0 bases, with 6 bases between. The CDR3 loop spans 14 amino acids. Germline assignment: CDR1 LNHDA and CDR2 SQIVND (reference sequence). The CDR3 region has the DNA TGTGCCAGTAGTATAGCAGGGATGAACACTGAAGCTTTCTTT. Encoded protein: CASSIAGMNTEAFF.

The J gene is TRBJ2-7, the V gene TRBV4-2, with 8 bases lining up with TRBD1. The germline V gene has CDR1 LGHNA and CDR2 YNFKEQ. After removal of 0 bases from V and 2 bases from J, the junction contained 6 bases not matched to a gene. CDR3 length: 16 residues. DNA for the CDR3: TGTGCCAGCAGCCAAGAAGGACAGGGAGATACCTACGAGCAGTACTTC. It specifies CASSQEGQGDTYEQYF.

The genes are TRBV7-2 and TRBJ1-4, with a tentative D call TRBD1 (6 bases). Between the trimmed V and J ends, which lost 5 bases and 2 bases, there was a span of 15 bases. The CDR3 consists of 16 residues. The V gene's germline CDR1 is SGHTA and CDR2 FQGNSA. Written as DNA, the CDR3 is TGTGCCAGCAGCGGTACAGGGATCTCCACTAATGAAAAACTGTTTTTT. Translating it yields CASSGTGISTNEKLFF.

V is TRBV18 and J is TRBJ1-2; 7 positions agree with TRBD1. This CDR3 is built from 13 residues. J gave up 3 bases and V 3 bases, and 1 base lay outside the gene matches. CDR1 is KGHSH and CDR2 is LQKENI in the germline V gene. The CDR3 loop reads CASSPDRDYGYTF. CDR3 bases: TGTGCCAGCTCACCTGACAGGGACTATGGCTACACCTTC. Full variable domain (remainder filled in from reference TRBV18 and TRBJ1-2): NAGVMQNPRHLVRRRGQEARLRCSPMKGHSHVYWYRQLPEEGLKFMVYLQKENIIDESGMPKERFSAEFPKEGPSILRIQQVVRGDSAAYFCASSPDRDYGYTFGSGTRLTVV.

The gene calls are TRBV7-3 and TRBJ2-3, with TRBD1 matching 9 bases. CDR1 SGHTA and CDR2 FQGTGA come from the germline V gene. J was trimmed by 4 bases and V by 5 bases; bases with no gene match: 4. This CDR3 comprises 14 residues. The CDR3 DNA reads as TGTGCCAGCAGCGAACAGGGGGCTGCAGATACGCAGTATTTT. It encodes CASSEQGAADTQYF.

This chain links TRBV6-2 or TRBV6-3 with TRBJ1-1; D gene unclear. V lost 5 bases to trimming and J lost 5 bases, with 12 bases between them. This CDR3 contains 13 residues. Germline CDR1 reads MNHEY; CDR2 reads SVGEGT. Written as DNA, the CDR3 is TGTGCCAGCAGTGCGACATTTTGGACTGAAGCTTTCTTT. Its translation: CASSATFWTEAFF.

The rearrangement joins TRBV29-1 to TRBJ1-1, with 9 bases matching TRBD1. J gave up 1 base and V 7 bases, and 10 bases lay outside the gene matches. Germline lookup yields CDR1 SQVTM and CDR2 ANQGSEA. The length of the CDR3 is 15 residues. CDR3 sequence (DNA): TGCAGCGCGTACAGGGGGCTAAATACGAACACTGAAGCTTTCTTT. Translating it yields CSAYRGLNTNTEAFF.

This clone came up once. The V and J genes are TRBV5-1 and TRBJ2-7; possibly TRBD2 for D (5 bases). The CDR3 runs 18 residues. Germline-derived CDR1 and CDR2 are SGHRS and YFSETQ. Between the trimmed V and J ends, which lost 3 bases and 1 base, there was a span of 23 bases. This chain's CDR3 is CASSSGRGQVASSYEQYF. The CDR3 DNA is TGCGCCAGCAGCTCCGGCCGAGGGCAGGTAGCATCTTCCTACGAGCAGTACTTC.

The rearrangement uses TRBV7-2 and TRBJ1-4; TRBD1 aligns across 9 bases. V was clipped by 5 bases and J by 7 bases; unmatched bases: 8. CDR3 length equals 15 residues. CDR1 and CDR2 from the germline V gene are SGHTA and FQGNSA. The CDR3: CASSPGTGRAEKLFF. As DNA, the CDR3 is TGTGCCAGCAGCCCAGGGACAGGGAGGGCTGAAAAACTGTTTTTT.

The CDR3 region has the DNA TGCGCCAGCAGAGAGCCGGGACTAGCCACCGAGCAGTACTTC. Translated: CASREPGLATEQYF. V and J are TRBV10-2 and TRBJ2-7, with 9 bases lining up with TRBD2. Germline CDR1 is WSHSY and CDR2 is SAAADI. V was pared by 6 bases and J by 6 bases, with 9 bases of the junction left unmatched. The CDR3 is made up of 14 amino acids.

This chain links TRBV7-2 with TRBJ2-1; 8 nucleotides agree with TRBD2. In germline, CDR1 is SGHTA, CDR2 FQGNSA. The CDR3 extends over 12 amino acids. V was clipped by 5 bases and J by 10 bases; unmatched bases: 4. In nucleotides, the CDR3 is TGTGCCAGCAGCCGCCGGACTAGCGAGCAGTTCTTC. Protein product: CASSRRTSEQFF.

The rearrangement joins TRBV15 to TRBJ2-7, with 10 nucleotides matching TRBD2. The V gene's germline CDR1 is LNHNV and CDR2 YYDKDF (reference sequence). V shed 5 bases and J 4 bases; nucleotides not matched to a gene: 11. The length of the CDR3 is 16 residues. CDR3 coding DNA: TGTGCCACCAGCCCTTTGGCGAGCGGGGGGGCTTACGAGCAGTACTTC. Protein: CATSPLASGGAYEQYF.

V is TRBV5-1 and J is TRBJ1-1, with TRBD1 matching over 10 bases. V lost 4 bases and J lost 4; bases outside the gene matches: 4. The CDR3 covers 14 residues. The germline CDR1 and CDR2 sequences are SGHRS and YFSETQ. The chain's CDR3 is CASSPGQGPTEAFF. CDR3 bases: TGCGCCAGCAGCCCGGGACAGGGGCCCACTGAAGCTTTCTTT.